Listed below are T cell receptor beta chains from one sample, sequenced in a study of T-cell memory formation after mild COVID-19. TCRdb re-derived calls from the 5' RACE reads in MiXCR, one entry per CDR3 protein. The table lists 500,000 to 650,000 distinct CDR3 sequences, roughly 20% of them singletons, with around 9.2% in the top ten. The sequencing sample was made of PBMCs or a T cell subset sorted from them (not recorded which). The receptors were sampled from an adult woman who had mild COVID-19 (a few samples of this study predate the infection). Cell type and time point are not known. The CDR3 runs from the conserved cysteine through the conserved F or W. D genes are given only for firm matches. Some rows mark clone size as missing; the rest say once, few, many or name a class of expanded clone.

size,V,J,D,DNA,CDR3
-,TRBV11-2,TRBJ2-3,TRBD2,TGTGCCAGCAGCTCGCCAGACCAGACTAGCGGGGGGGTAGATACGCAGTATTTT,CASSSPDQTSGGVDTQYF
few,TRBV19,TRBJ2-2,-,TGTGCCAGTAGTATTTCGCGGAACACCGGGGAGCTGTTTTTT,CASSISRNTGELFF
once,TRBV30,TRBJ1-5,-,TGTGCCTGGAGTGTAGGGGCAGGTATAGGGCCCCAGCATTTT,CAWSVGAGIGPQHF
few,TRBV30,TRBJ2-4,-,TGTGCCTGGAGAACCAGTGTGCTAGCCAAAAACATTCAGTACTTC,CAWRTSVLAKNIQYF
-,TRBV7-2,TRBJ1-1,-,TGTGCCAGCAGCCAATATGGGGGGCACACTGAAGCTTTCTTT,CASSQYGGHTEAFF
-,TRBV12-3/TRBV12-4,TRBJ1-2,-,TGTGCCAGCAGTTTAGTCGGGGCTTATTATGGCTACACCTTC,CASSLVGAYYGYTF
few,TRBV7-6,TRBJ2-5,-,TGTGCCAGCAGCTCGGCTTTTAAGGGCCCAGCAGAGACCCAGTACTTC,CASSSAFKGPAETQYF
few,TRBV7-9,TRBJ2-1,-,TGTGCCAGCAGCCCCGAGGGGGCCTACAATGAGCAGTTCTTC,CASSPEGAYNEQFF
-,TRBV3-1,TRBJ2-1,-,TGTGCCAGCAGCCAAGATTTCAGGGGCGATGAGCAGTTCTTC,CASSQDFRGDEQFF
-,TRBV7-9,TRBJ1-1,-,TGTGCCAGCAGCCGCCTCCAGGGTACTCGCTTCACTGAAGCTTTCTTT,CASSRLQGTRFTEAFF
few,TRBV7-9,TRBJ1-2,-,TGTGCCAGCAGCTTCCGAGGCGCTGGGGGCGGCTACACCTTC,CASSFRGAGGGYTF
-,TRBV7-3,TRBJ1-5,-,TGTGCCAGCAGCTTTAGGATGGGGAAAAGGAGCAATCAGCCCCAGCATTTT,CASSFRMGKRSNQPQHF
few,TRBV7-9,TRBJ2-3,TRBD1,TGTGCCAGCAGTAAACAGGGGGGATCCACAGATACGCAGTATTTT,CASSKQGGSTDTQYF
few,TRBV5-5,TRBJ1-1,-,TGTGCCAGCAGCTTGTTCCGGGGGAGCACTGAAGCTTTCTTT,CASSLFRGSTEAFF
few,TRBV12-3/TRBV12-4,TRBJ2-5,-,TGTGCAACAGGCCCAGGAGCGCCCGCCCCCCAGTACTTC,CATGPGAPAPQYF
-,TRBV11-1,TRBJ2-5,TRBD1,TGTGCCAGCAGCTTAGCCCCGCGGACAGGGCAAGAGACCCAGTACTTC,CASSLAPRTGQETQYF
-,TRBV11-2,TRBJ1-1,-,TGTGCCAGCAGCTCCCAGGGGAAGCGGACTTTCTTT,CASSSQGKRTFF
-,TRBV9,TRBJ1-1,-,TGTGCCAGCACTCCGGGGGGAATGAACACTGAAGCTTTCTTT,CASTPGGMNTEAFF
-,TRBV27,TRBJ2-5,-,TGTGCCAGCAGTTTAAAGACGGGGGAGACCCAGTACTTC,CASSLKTGETQYF
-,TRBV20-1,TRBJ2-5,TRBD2,TGCAGTGCTAGAGGGACTAGCTTGTCAGAGACCCAGTACTTC,CSARGTSLSETQYF
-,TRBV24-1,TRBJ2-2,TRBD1,TGTGCCACCAGTGATACCGGGACAGGCATCTCCCGGGAGCTGTTTTTT,CATSDTGTGISRELFF
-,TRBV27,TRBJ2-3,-,TGTGCCAGCAGTTCCAGACACACCCGTAGCACAGATACGCAGTATTTT,CASSSRHTRSTDTQYF
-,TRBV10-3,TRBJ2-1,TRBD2,TGTGCCATCGGCGTGGGAGGGATTTTCTACAATGAGCAGTTCTTC,CAIGVGGIFYNEQFF
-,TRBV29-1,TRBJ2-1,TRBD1,TGCAGCGTTGAAGATCAGACAGGGGCCTACAATGAGCAGTTCTTC,CSVEDQTGAYNEQFF
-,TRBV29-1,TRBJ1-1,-,TGCAGCGTTGTTCAGACTACGAACACTGAAGCTTTCTTT,CSVVQTTNTEAFF
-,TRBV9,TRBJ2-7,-,TGTGCCAGCAGCGCGGGACTCTTCTACGAGCAGTACTTC,CASSAGLFYEQYF
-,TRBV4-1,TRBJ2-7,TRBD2,TGCGCCAGCAGCGAAGGTTCTAGCGGGGGGCCCTACGAGCAGTACTTC,CASSEGSSGGPYEQYF
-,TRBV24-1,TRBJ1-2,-,TGTGCCACCAGTGATGTAGTTCGGGGGCATCAGGGCTACACCTTC,CATSDVVRGHQGYTF
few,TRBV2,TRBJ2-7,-,TGTGCCAGCAGTGAAGCCCCTGGGGACTACGAGCAGTACTTC,CASSEAPGDYEQYF
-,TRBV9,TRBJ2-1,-,TGTGCCAGCAGCGTATGGTCTAGCGTTTACAATGAGCAGTTCTTC,CASSVWSSVYNEQFF
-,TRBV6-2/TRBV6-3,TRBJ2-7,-,TGTGCCAGCAGATCTAGCTGGGTTCACTACGAGCAGTACTTC,CASRSSWVHYEQYF
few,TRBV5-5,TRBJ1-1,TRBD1,TGTGCCAGCAGCTTGGTTCGGGACAGGGGGTATGGGAACACTGAAGCTTTCTTT,CASSLVRDRGYGNTEAFF
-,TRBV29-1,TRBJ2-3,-,TGCAGCGACAGGCCCTGGGGCACAGATACGCAGTATTTT,CSDRPWGTDTQYF
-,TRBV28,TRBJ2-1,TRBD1,TGTGCCAGCAGTTCCCGGGACAGGGACGTTTTTCAGCAGTTCTTC,CASSSRDRDVFQQFF
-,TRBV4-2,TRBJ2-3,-,TGTGCCAGCAGCCAAGACAGGGTTACAGATACGCAGTATTTT,CASSQDRVTDTQYF
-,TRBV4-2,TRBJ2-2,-,TGTGCCAGCAGCCAAGAGTATAGTTTTATCGGGGAGCTGTTTTTT,CASSQEYSFIGELFF
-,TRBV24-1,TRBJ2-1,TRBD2,TGTGCCACCAGTGAGGCCGGGACTAGCGGAGACAATGAGCAGTTCTTC,CATSEAGTSGDNEQFF
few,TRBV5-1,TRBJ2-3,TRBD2,TGCGCCAGCAGCTTGGGTAGCGGGGGGAAAGATACGCAGTATTTT,CASSLGSGGKDTQYF
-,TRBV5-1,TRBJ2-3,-,TGCGCCAGCAGCGCTCCCAGGGAAGGCACAGATACGCAGTATTTT,CASSAPREGTDTQYF
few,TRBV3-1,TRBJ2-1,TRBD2,TGTGCCAGCAGCCAAGGGCCGACTAGCGGGAGACACAATGAGCAGTTCTTC,CASSQGPTSGRHNEQFF
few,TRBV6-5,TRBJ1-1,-,TGTGCCAGCACCACCTCTCCGAACACTGAAGCTTTCTTT,CASTTSPNTEAFF
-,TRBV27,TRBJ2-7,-,TGTGCCAGCAAGTCTTGGACATCCGCCGCCTACGAGCAGTACTTC,CASKSWTSAAYEQYF
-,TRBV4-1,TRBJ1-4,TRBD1,TGCGCCAGCGGACGACCCCAAGGACAGGGCGGCGCTGAAAAACTGTTTTTT,CASGRPQGQGGAEKLFF
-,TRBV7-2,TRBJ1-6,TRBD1,TGTGCCAGCAGCCCCCGACAGGGGGACTATAATTCACCCCTCCACTTT,CASSPRQGDYNSPLHF
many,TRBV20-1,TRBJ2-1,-,TGCAGTGCTGACTCTAATGAGGGTTCGAAGCAGTTCTTC,CSADSNEGSKQFF
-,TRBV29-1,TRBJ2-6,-,TGCAGCGTCGGCAACTCTGGGGCCAACGTCCTGACTTTC,CSVGNSGANVLTF
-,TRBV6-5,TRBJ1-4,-,TGTGCCAGCAGTTACGAACAGTTCCGCGAAAAACTGTTTTTT,CASSYEQFREKLFF
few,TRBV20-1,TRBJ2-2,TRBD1,TGCAGTGCTAGGGACAGGGGGAACACCGGGGAGCTGTTTTTT,CSARDRGNTGELFF
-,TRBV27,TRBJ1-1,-,TGTGCCAGCAGTCTAGTATCACCAGGACTGTGGAACACTGAAGCTTTCTTT,CASSLVSPGLWNTEAFF
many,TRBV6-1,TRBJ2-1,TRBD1,TGTGCCAGCAGGTGGGGACAGTACAATGAGCAGTTCTTC,CASRWGQYNEQFF
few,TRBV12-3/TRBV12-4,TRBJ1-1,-,TGTGCCACCTCACCTACAGGGATCAGATCAGCTTTCTTT,CATSPTGIRSAFF
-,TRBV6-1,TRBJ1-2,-,TGTGCCAGCAGTGAACGGTTCAGCGGGGACCACTATGGCTACACCTTC,CASSERFSGDHYGYTF
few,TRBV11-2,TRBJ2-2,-,TGTGCCAGCAGCTTGGTAACAAGCCCGGGCACCGGGGAGCTGTTTTTT,CASSLVTSPGTGELFF
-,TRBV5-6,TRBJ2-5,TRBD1,TGTGCCAGCAGCTTGGTTGCGGACAGGGTTCTGGAGACCCAGTACTTC,CASSLVADRVLETQYF